The sequence of this TCR beta chain was determined in a study of blood T cells in healthy people across ages. There are a few counts of this clonotype. Its antigen is not known. The CDR3 is 17 residues long. V shed 5 bases and J 2 bases; nucleotides not matched to a gene: 4. CDR1 SEHNR and CDR2 FQNEAQ come from the germline V gene (reference sequence). Together with a sample-barcoded 5' primer, a J-beta primer mix was included in a second PCR lasting about 7 to 11 cycles. TCRdb analysed the 5' RACE reads with MiXCR anew, one entry per CDR3 protein. Counted here are about 1,800,000 distinct CDR3 sequences, roughly 30% occurring once; the ten biggest clones make up 7.7%. Study observations and caveats: Because sorting was not performed, PBMCs prevented conclusive naive versus antigen-experienced comparison. Unknown donor CMV status possibly confounded expanded clonotype changes.

Material: blood. The chain uses TRBV7-9 and TRBJ2-6; TRBD1 matches at 12 bases. The clonotype comes from a woman younger than 45 in good health. The CDR3 region has the DNA TGTGCCAGCAGCAGTCGGGACAGGGGGCCTGGGGCCAACGTCCTGACTTTC. It codes for CASSSRDRGPGANVLTF.